This TCR beta chain was identified during a study of cytomegalovirus exposure and HLA in healthy donors (dated by TCRdb to between 2016 and 2019). Concerning the study at large: According to an earlier analysis of around 600 of the donors, about 179 million T cells yielded over 100 million unique TCR beta sequences and around 280 Gb of sequence data. An early release that covered fewer than 800 HLA-typed donors contained approximately 300 gigabases of sequencing data and 65 million to 100 million unique TCR sequences. Of the 300 to 450 genotyped donors, roughly 76% were placed in the genetic ancestry cluster associated with self-reported Caucasian donors. The study aimed to test whether cataloging public T cell receptors could reveal signatures of past pathogen exposure. The T cell repertoires of several hundred subjects were profiled by immunosequencing and related to cytomegalovirus serostatus. Along with the roughly 670-subject first cohort, a separate validation cohort of around 120 different subjects was used. To predict cytomegalovirus infection status, the study brought together high-throughput TCR immunosequencing, statistical association of individual TCRs with disease status, and machine learning. A later analysis re-examined previously published TCR beta repertoires from more than 550 donors and added high-resolution HLA genotyping to investigate patterns of TCR occurrence. The later analysis used no new phenotypic data to find candidate immune exposures, relying instead on TCR beta sequences and their occurrence across donors. In an earlier analysis of 500 to 650 of the donors, high-throughput TCR beta sequencing was used to judge whether each TCR beta V gene segment behaved as functional or pseudogenic. Alongside the repertoire data, information on donor age, sex, ethnicity and CMV serostatus was compiled. A later genetic analysis took genome-wide SNP genotypes for about 60% of the roughly 670 donors and used that subset as a discovery cohort. All discovery cohort repertoires had been generated on a single sequencing platform. HLA typing covered class I and class II loci at four-digit resolution. The number of typed donors differed by locus: about 629-630 for A, B, C, DRB1 and DQB1; about 520 for DQA1; 606 for DPA1; and around 450 for DPB1. Five DR-DQ haplotypes were treated as single units for association and clustering because of strong linkage in the cohort. Among a few hundred genotyped donors of the cohort, an average of 235,054 unique TCR beta nucleotide sequences were sequenced per donor, roughly 20% of them non-productive. What the research found in general, with its limitations: CMV serostatus was the only immune exposure information available for the cohort. It was suggested by the authors that the approach could potentially be generalized to other disease states and immunological phenotypes. In the study, 150 to 200 TCR beta chains were listed as associated with cytomegalovirus. A later analysis found that most CMV-associated TCR beta chains appeared HLA-restricted, with HLA associations seemingly driven largely by CMV exposure. Linkage disequilibrium might explain the correlated functional status among segregating V segments, but an unknown experimental factor could not be ruled out. V-gene and J-gene trimming of TCR beta chains was associated with a missense DCLRE1C variant in a later genetic analysis, and the association was replicated in an independent cohort. Most TCR sequences were observed very rarely across donors, whereas some public TCRs were present in many individuals. In vitro tests confirmed that a few of the cytomegalovirus-associated TCR beta chains recognize cytomegalovirus antigens. Because some donors lacked HLA typing at each locus, the association tests relied only on the typed subset. The sequencing pipeline was judged likely to have produced a cluster of highly shared sequence variants as a technical artifact. The classifier was reported to diagnose cytomegalovirus status with high specificity and sensitivity in both the original and validation cohorts. A later analysis found that TCR association rates varied across HLA loci, with DRB1 alleles showing the most associated TCRs and HLA-C alleles the fewest. In a later analysis, about 17,000 TCR beta sequences were associated with specific HLA alleles at a false discovery rate of 0.05. Assigning TCR associations to individual alleles was difficult when HLA alleles, especially DR and DQ, strongly co-occurred. Only TCR beta chains were sequenced in this cohort, and the absence of alpha or paired-chain data limited detectable features. In an earlier analysis of some 500 of the donors, most TCR beta V segments appeared in productive rearrangements about 87% or about 30% of the time, broadly matching IMGT annotations. Sequencing depth was assumed to be roughly uniform across donors in the presence/absence analyses, though that assumption may not hold. A further reported finding was that TCR beta sequences accurately predicted the HLA-A and HLA-B alleles for most subjects in the first cohort. Compared with equally common non-associated chains, HLA-associated TCR beta chains in a later analysis were more clonally expanded and had lower generation probabilities. A later genetic analysis reported fewer N-insertions in productive TCRs among donors in an Asian-associated ancestry cluster than the roughly 620-donor mean. In a later analysis, several top co-occurrence clusters were reported to appear linked to parvovirus B19, influenza, CMV and Epstein-Barr virus. Because counts were too low, roughly 17 rarely observed V segments, including chromosome 9 orphons, were left out of the earlier analysis of some 600 of the donors. Because the 87-base-pair reads could not distinguish some IMGT-functional V segments, including TRBV6-2 and TRBV6-3, those segments were excluded.

The receptor library was made with the immunoSEQ multiplex PCR assay. The multiplex PCR relied on a mix of 60 forward primers for TCR Vbeta segments and 13 reverse primers for TCR Jbeta segments. The CDR3 region of rearranged TCR beta genes was amplified from genomic DNA by a multiplex PCR assay. The Illumina HiSeq System was used to sequence the amplified TCR beta libraries as 87-base-pair reads. Concerning the study's data processing: Across the 500 to 850 repertoires, a later analysis counted 75 million to 90 million unique TCR beta chains, roughly 11 million of which were shared by at least two donors. Raw reads were error-corrected and collapsed into unique sequences with a nearest-neighbor algorithm that merged closely related sequences to remove PCR and sequencing errors. V, D and J gene segments were assigned by aligning CDR3 sequences to IMGT reference sequences. For a sequence to be retained, a match of at least six nucleotides was required to both a V gene segment and a J gene segment. A rearrangement counted as productive if the CDR3 had no stop codons and remained in frame with V and J, and every other rearrangement counted as non-productive. Following IMGT convention, CDR3 was defined as the stretch from the second conserved V-encoded cysteine up to the conserved J-encoded phenylalanine. In an earlier analysis of more than 550 of the donors, sequences lacking an unambiguous match to a single V gene segment were excluded. An earlier analysis of just under 600 of the donors called V segments functional above 56.7% productive rearrangements and segregating when the between-donor standard deviation exceeded 5%. A statistical classification framework was developed to diagnose cytomegalovirus status using the catalog of TCR beta chain sequences. A later analysis assigned V and J genes by comparing TCR nucleotide sequences with IMGT/GENE-DB human TR gene sequences. Using the TCRdist pipeline, a later analysis assigned CDR3 sequences along with most-parsimonious VDJ recombination scenarios. In a later analysis, each TCR beta chain was defined by its CDR3 amino acid sequence together with its V-gene family, and reads without a unique V-gene family were excluded. To address suspected cross-contamination and a sequencing artifact, a later analysis removed around 600 highly shared, low-generation-probability nucleotide sequences. A later analysis calculated a clonal expansion index for each public chain from normalized within-repertoire ranks of inferred template counts. Generation probabilities in a later analysis came from a VDJ recombination model fitted to out-of-frame rearrangements, and those results were checked against IGoR. Hypergeometric tests were used in a later analysis to score TCR-TCR, TCR-HLA and TCR-CMV co-occurrence, with a repertoire-size bias correction applied to the TCR pairs. To estimate false discovery rates, a later analysis permuted the HLA or CMV assignments 20 times. In a later analysis, co-occurring TCRs were grouped using DBSCAN, with TCRdist sequence similarity added in when clustering inside HLA-allele-positive subsets. Repertoires with fewer than 30,000 or more than 120,000 public chains were left out of co-occurrence clustering, as were about 5 repertoires with anomalous nucleotide sharing. TCRdb mirrors the immuneACCESS table, restricted to in-frame sequences. Some clones are absent from its copies; in checked studies, under half trace to an unresolved V gene, and the reason for the others is unknown. The V and J calls and clone size were taken over from that table, and D and trimming were inferred from the DNA. The sample profile shows around 230,000 clones; 75% to 80% of them were found once. The biggest ten clones account for about 2% of the sample.

Inclusive of the bounding cysteine and phenylalanine, the CDR3 is 14 residues long. The read is trimmed to its CDR3 DNA, 42 bases read in frame from base 1. The germline ends are 5 bases apart after V is trimmed by 2 bases and J by 3 bases. CDR1 and CDR2, looked up from the germline V gene (reference sequence), are SEHNR and FQNEAQ. There are a few counts of this clone. Its antigen specificity is not known. The input lacks base qualities; no much larger clone sits a single base away. The cohort comprised under 700 healthy bone marrow donors. At the time of sampling, every cohort member was nominally healthy, though immune exposures that went unrecorded were likely present. The donor tested CMV seronegative, placing the donor among the roughly 400 seronegative members of the cohort. A peripheral blood sample was collected from each donor, and TCR beta sequencing was performed on peripheral blood mononuclear cells. Genomic DNA extraction from the blood cell samples was performed with the Qiagen DNeasy Blood Extraction Kit.

The TCR was taken from a male donor in good health and CMV-seronegative. Sequencing used PBMCs. The chain uses TRBV7-9 and TRBJ2-6; the D gene is unclear. Here is the DNA: TGTGCCAGCAGCTTATTAGATGGGGCCAACGTCCTGACTTTC. It translates to CASSLLDGANVLTF.